Shown below are 28 T cell receptor beta chains from a single sample sequenced in a study of blood T cell repertoires in COVID-19. The data were produced by immunoSEQ multiplex PCR, yet TCRdb's version contains in-frame clones alone and is incomplete. There are some 51,000 clones in the sample; less than 90% occur only once, and about 1.2% lies in the top ten. Sequenced: peripheral blood. These receptors were collected from a man aged 55 to 70 with acute or convalescent COVID-19.

The rearrangement uses TRBV28 and TRBJ1-4; weak D call: TRBD1 (6 bases). V shed 3 bases and J shed 3 bases, with 14 bases lying between them. CDR1 is MDHEN, CDR2 SYDVKM, per germline. The CDR3 consists of 16 residues. CDR3 bases: TGTGCCAGCAGTTTGGGCGAGGGGGGGTCTAATGAAAAACTGTTTTTT. This gives the protein CASSLGEGGSNEKLFF.

The chain carries TRBV20-1 and TRBJ1-1; D perhaps matches TRBD1 (6 bases). The ends were cut back, 6 bases at V and 11 bases at J, with 16 bases in the middle. The CDR3 spans 11 residues. The V gene's germline CDR1 is DFQATT and CDR2 SNEGSKA (reference sequence). For the CDR3, the DNA is TGCAGTGCCGAGGACAGCCTTGGTGCTTTCTTT. It specifies CSAEDSLGAFF.

V is TRBV7-2 and J is TRBJ1-5; D may be TRBD1 (6 bases). Trimming cost V 1 base and J 2 bases, with 15 bases left between them. There are 17 residues in the CDR3. CDR1 and CDR2 from the germline V gene are SGHTA and FQGNSA. The CDR3: CASSLGSGVFGNQPQHF. CDR3 bases: TGTGCCAGCAGCTTAGGGTCAGGGGTCTTTGGCAATCAGCCCCAGCATTTT.

V usage is TRBV28 and J usage is TRBJ1-2, with D hard to call. Germline lookup yields CDR1 MDHEN and CDR2 SYDVKM. The length of the CDR3 is 12 residues. V was trimmed by 8 bases and J by 5 bases, leaving 12 bases between them. The CDR3 spells CASGSGGYGYTF. The CDR3 nucleotides are TGTGCCAGCGGGTCTGGAGGATATGGCTACACCTTC.

The chain employs TRBV29-1 and TRBJ1-3, with D possibly matching TRBD1 (5 bases). V was trimmed by 6 bases and J by 2 bases, leaving 11 bases between them. CDR3 length equals 13 residues. Germline values: CDR1 SQVTM, CDR2 ANQGSEA. Here the CDR3 reads CSVAGFTGNTIYF. CDR3 sequence (DNA): TGCAGCGTAGCAGGGTTTACTGGAAACACCATATATTTT.

This clone was seen once. The CDR3 is CASSLGQQGNTEAFF. CDR3 sequence (DNA): TGCGCCAGCAGCTTGGGTCAACAGGGGAACACTGAAGCTTTCTTT. The genes are TRBV5-1 and TRBJ1-1; D perhaps matches TRBD1 (6 bases). Deletions cut 0 bases from V and 1 base from J, with 10 bases between. Germline CDR1 and CDR2: SGHRS and YFSETQ. The CDR3 extends over 15 amino acids.

The rearrangement links TRBV28 to TRBJ1-1; weak D call: TRBD1 (5 bases). The CDR3 is 16 residues long. CDR1 is MDHEN and CDR2 is SYDVKM in the germline V gene. V was clipped by 3 bases and J by 1 base, with 15 bases between them. CDR3 sequence reads: CASSFHIATANTEAFF. CDR3 DNA sequence: TGTGCCAGCAGTTTCCACATTGCGACAGCGAACACTGAAGCTTTCTTT.

This clone has a single count. V usage is TRBV18 and J usage is TRBJ1-3; a possible D gene is TRBD1 (6 bases). Trimming removed 1 base at V and 0 bases at J, with 13 bases between. The CDR3 has 17 amino acids. The V gene's germline CDR1 is KGHSH and CDR2 LQKENI. Here the CDR3 DNA reads TGTGCCAGCTCACCACGGACAGCTTCATCCTCTGGAAACACCATATATTTT. Translated: CASSPRTASSSGNTIYF.

Points on this clone: This specimen includes other DNA sequences encoding the same CDR3. The rearrangement joins TRBV5-1 to TRBJ2-2; 8 nucleotides match TRBD1. J lost 0 bases, V lost 4 bases, and 2 bases had no gene match. The CDR3 has 15 residues. The germline V gene encodes CDR1 SGHRS and CDR2 YFSETQ. The CDR3: CASSPDRANTGELFF. The CDR3 region has the DNA TGCGCCAGCAGCCCGGACAGGGCGAACACCGGGGAGCTGTTTTTT.

The genes are TRBV5-6 and TRBJ2-1; 10 nucleotides match TRBD2. V was pared by 4 bases and J by 4 bases, with 5 bases of the junction left unmatched. Germline lookup yields CDR1 SGHDT and CDR2 YYEEEE. The CDR3 runs 15 residues. CDR3 in DNA: TGTGCCAGCAGCCCACTAGCGGGGCGGTACAATGAGCAGTTCTTC. The encoded protein is CASSPLAGRYNEQFF.

This clone was observed a handful of times. This chain joins TRBV6-8 and TRBJ2-2, with 7 bases fitting TRBD1. The ends lost 5 bases at V and 4 bases at J; junction bases unmatched: 10. Per the germline V gene, CDR1 is MNHGY and CDR2 is SAAAGT. The CDR3 has 16 residues. CDR3 in DNA: TGTGCCAGCAGTCCACCTACAGGGGAAATCACCGGGGAGCTGTTTTTT. Translation gives CASSPPTGEITGELFF.

The genes are TRBV5-1 and TRBJ1-3; the match to TRBD1 covers 7 bases. Trimming removed 0 bases from V and 11 bases from J; junction bases left unmatched: 2. The CDR3 sequence is 12 residues long. Germline CDR1 SGHRS, CDR2 YFSETQ. CDR3 DNA: TGCGCCAGCAGCTTGGGGACAGGAGCCATATATTTT. Amino acid sequence: CASSLGTGAIYF.

This chain connects TRBV11-3 to TRBJ2-5; 10 bases fit TRBD1. The CDR3 length is 17 residues. Trimming took 1 base from V and 3 from J; bases not matched to a gene: 8. The V gene's germline CDR1 is SGHNT and CDR2 YENEEA. The CDR3 DNA is TGTGCCAGCAGCTTAGCCCCGGGGACAGGGGACGAAGAGACCCAGTACTTC. This sequence encodes CASSLAPGTGDEETQYF.

The CDR3 reads CASSQDPGTGDEKLFF. The CDR3 nucleotides read TGTGCCAGCAGCCAAGATCCCGGGACAGGGGATGAAAAACTGTTTTTT. The chain uses TRBV4-2 and TRBJ1-4; TRBD1 matches at 10 bases. Germline V CDR1 and CDR2: LGHNA, YNFKEQ. The V segment lost 0 bases and the J segment 6 bases; nucleotides outside the gene matches: 4. The CDR3 has 16 amino acids.

The V gene is TRBV5-1, the J gene TRBJ2-3, with a weak D call TRBD2 (6 bases). V lost 7 bases, J lost 2 bases, and 17 bases lay in between. The germline gives CDR1 SGHRS, CDR2 YFSETQ. This CDR3 is built from 15 residues. CDR3: CASRTMGLDTDTQYF. The CDR3 region has the DNA TGCGCCAGCCGTACTATGGGACTGGACACAGATACGCAGTATTTT.

V and J are TRBV5-1 and TRBJ2-3; TRBD2 matches 11 bases. Trimming cost V 4 bases and J 6 bases; bases outside gene matches: 10. In germline, CDR1 is SGHRS, CDR2 YFSETQ. CDR3 size: 16 residues. The CDR3 is CASSLGTSGIWDTQYF. CDR3 in DNA: TGCGCCAGCAGCCTCGGGACTAGCGGCATTTGGGATACGCAGTATTTT.

In DNA, the CDR3 is TGTGCCAGCAGTGAAACCGGGGCGCTGGGGGCCATGAACACTGAAGCTTTCTTT. This codes for CASSETGALGAMNTEAFF. The chain uses TRBV2 and TRBJ1-1; possibly TRBD1 for D (6 bases). Trimming removed 2 bases at V and 0 bases at J, with 19 bases between. The germline CDR1 and CDR2 sequences are SNHLY and FYNNEI. The CDR3 extends over 18 amino acids.

The chain links TRBV27 to TRBJ1-2; D possibly corresponds to TRBD1 (5 bases). CDR1 is MNHEY and CDR2 is SMNVEV in the germline V gene (reference sequence). Trimming took off 10 bases at V and 4 bases at J, with 22 bases between the two ends. The CDR3 is 15 amino acids. The CDR3 here is CATKDLWGEVYGYTF. CDR3 coding DNA: TGTGCCACCAAGGACTTATGGGGGGAGGTCTATGGCTACACCTTC.

The table lists this clone with a count of one. V usage is TRBV11-3 and J usage is TRBJ2-5, with 7 bases that match TRBD1. Trimming took 8 bases from V and 3 from J; bases not matched to a gene: 6. CDR1 and CDR2 (germline): SGHNT, YENEEA. This CDR3 contains 13 residues. In nucleotides, the CDR3 is TGTGCCAGCTCCCAAACAGGGGAAGAGACCCAGTACTTC. Amino acid sequence: CASSQTGEETQYF.

This clone was detected only a few times. CDR3 in DNA: TGTGCCAGCAGTCTCTCGGACAGCCTAATGAACACTGAAGCTTTCTTT. It encodes CASSLSDSLMNTEAFF. The chain couples TRBV28 to TRBJ1-1; D may be TRBD1 (6 bases). CDR1 is MDHEN, CDR2 SYDVKM, per germline. This CDR3 is built from 16 residues. V shed 5 bases and J shed 0 bases, with 16 bases lying between them.

This clone was picked up one time. V and J are TRBV19 and TRBJ2-7; weak D call: TRBD1 (6 bases). Germline lookup yields CDR1 LNHDA and CDR2 SQIVND (reference sequence). The CDR3 length is 15 residues. V lost 6 bases and J lost 4, with 19 bases in between. CDR3 nucleotide sequence: TGTGCCAGTAGCGCCGGGGCAGGGGTAGTATACGAGCAGTACTTC. Protein product: CASSAGAGVVYEQYF.

The rearrangement uses TRBV4-2 and TRBJ1-1, with D possibly matching TRBD1 (6 bases). Germline values: CDR1 LGHNA, CDR2 YNFKEQ. V lost 2 bases and J lost 1, with 14 bases in between. This CDR3 is built from 16 residues. The CDR3 nucleotides read TGTGCCAGCAGCCAATCAGGGGTCTCAGCGAACACTGAAGCTTTCTTT. Translation: CASSQSGVSANTEAFF.

In its sample, this clone was seen once. The rearrangement joins TRBV7-9 to TRBJ2-3, with TRBD1 matching 8 bases. This CDR3 has 15 residues. Germline CDR1 is SEHNR and CDR2 is FQNEAQ (reference sequence). V shed 10 bases, J shed 0 bases, and the junction held 9 bases outside the gene matches. This CDR3 is CATPRTGTSTDTQYF. DNA of the CDR3: TGTGCCACCCCGAGGACAGGGACTAGCACAGATACGCAGTATTTT.

V is TRBV2 and J is TRBJ1-3; a possible D gene is TRBD1 (6 bases). This CDR3 has 16 residues. Germline V CDR1 and CDR2: SNHLY, FYNNEI. Trimming left V 2 bases short and J 1 base short, with 12 bases between. CDR3 protein: CASSERGAKSGNTIYF. The CDR3 DNA is TGTGCCAGCAGTGAACGGGGGGCGAAGTCTGGAAACACCATATATTTT.

The CDR3 loop reads CSATSGHEQFF. The CDR3 DNA sequence: TGCAGTGCCACGAGCGGACATGAGCAGTTCTTC. The V call is TRBV20-1, the J call TRBJ2-1; D is possibly TRBD2 (5 bases). The CDR3 spans 11 residues. V gave up 6 bases and J gave up 8 bases, with 11 bases separating them. Germline V gives CDR1 DFQATT, CDR2 SNEGSKA (reference sequence).

This clone has more than one count but fewer than ten. The chain is built from TRBV6-5 and TRBJ1-1; TRBD1 matches at 7 bases. Unmatched junction bases numbered 10, after V lost 10 bases and J lost 5 bases. CDR3 length: 13 amino acids. Germline V gene sequence: CDR1 MNHEY, CDR2 SVGAGI. The CDR3 sequence: CATKTGLETEAFF. CDR3 DNA sequence: TGTGCCACCAAGACAGGGCTCGAGACTGAAGCTTTCTTT.

This chain connects TRBV6-5 to TRBJ2-1; 8 bases map to TRBD2. Germline CDR1 MNHEY, CDR2 SVGAGI. The V and J ends lost 7 bases and 4 bases, in that order; junction bases with no gene match: 9. This CDR3 region has 15 residues. Written as DNA, the CDR3 is TGTGCCAGCATCAGAGTAGCGGGATTTTACAATGAGCAGTTCTTC. It codes for CASIRVAGFYNEQFF.

The rearrangement links TRBV5-1 to TRBJ2-6; 8 nucleotides agree with TRBD1. The CDR3 spans 16 residues. Unmatched junction bases numbered 7, after V lost 4 bases and J lost 4 bases. From germline, CDR1 is SGHRS and CDR2 YFSETQ. In nucleotides, the CDR3 is TGCGCCAGCAGCCAATGGACAGGGTCGGGGGCCAACGTCCTGACTTTC. The encoded protein is CASSQWTGSGANVLTF.